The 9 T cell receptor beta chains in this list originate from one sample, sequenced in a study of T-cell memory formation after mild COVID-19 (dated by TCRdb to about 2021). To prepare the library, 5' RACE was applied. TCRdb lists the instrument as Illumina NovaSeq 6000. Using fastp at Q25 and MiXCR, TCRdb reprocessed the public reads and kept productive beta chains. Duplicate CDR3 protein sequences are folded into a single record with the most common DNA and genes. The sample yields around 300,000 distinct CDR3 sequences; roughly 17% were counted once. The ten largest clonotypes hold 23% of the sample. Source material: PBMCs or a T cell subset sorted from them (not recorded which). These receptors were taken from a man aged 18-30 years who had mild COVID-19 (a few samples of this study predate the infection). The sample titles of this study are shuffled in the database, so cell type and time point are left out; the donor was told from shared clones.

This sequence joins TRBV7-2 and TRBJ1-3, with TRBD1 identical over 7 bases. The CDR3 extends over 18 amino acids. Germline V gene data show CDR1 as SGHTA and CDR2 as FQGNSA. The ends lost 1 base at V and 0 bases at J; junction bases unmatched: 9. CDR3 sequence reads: CASSLGHGTVPSGNTIYF. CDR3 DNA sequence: TGTGCCAGCAGCTTAGGCCACGGGACAGTCCCCTCTGGAAACACCATATATTTT.

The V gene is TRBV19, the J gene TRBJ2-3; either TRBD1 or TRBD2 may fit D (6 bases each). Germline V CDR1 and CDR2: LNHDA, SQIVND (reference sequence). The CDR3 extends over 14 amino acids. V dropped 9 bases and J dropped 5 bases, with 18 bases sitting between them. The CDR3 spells CASRRGRGGDTQYF. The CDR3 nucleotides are TGTGCCAGCAGACGGGGCAGGGGAGGAGATACGCAGTATTTT. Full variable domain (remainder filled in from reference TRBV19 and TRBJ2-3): DGGITQSPKYLFRKEGQNVTLSCEQNLNHDAMYWYRQDPGQGLRLIYYSQIVNDFQKGDIAEGYSVSREKKESFPLTVTSAQKNPTAFYLCASRRGRGGDTQYFGPGTRLTVL.

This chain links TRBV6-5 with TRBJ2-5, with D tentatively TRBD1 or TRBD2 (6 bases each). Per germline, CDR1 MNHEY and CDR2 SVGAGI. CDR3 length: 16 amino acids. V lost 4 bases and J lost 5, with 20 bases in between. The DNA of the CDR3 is TGTGCCAGCAGTTTAGCCGAGAAGGGGGGTGGGGAGACCCAGTACTTC. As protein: CASSLAEKGGGETQYF.

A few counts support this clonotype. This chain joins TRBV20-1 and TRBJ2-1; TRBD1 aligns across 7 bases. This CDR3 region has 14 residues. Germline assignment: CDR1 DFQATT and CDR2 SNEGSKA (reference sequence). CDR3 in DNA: TGCGGACCGTCGACAGGGCCCTCCTACAATGAGCAGTTCTTC. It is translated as CGPSTGPSYNEQFF.

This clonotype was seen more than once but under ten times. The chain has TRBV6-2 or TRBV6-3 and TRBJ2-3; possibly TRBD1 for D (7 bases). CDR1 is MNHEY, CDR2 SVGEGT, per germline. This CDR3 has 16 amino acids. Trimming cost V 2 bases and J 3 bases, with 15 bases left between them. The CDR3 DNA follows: TGTGCCAGCAGTTACGAAGGGGGCGCGGGAACAGATACGCAGTATTTT. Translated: CASSYEGGAGTDTQYF.

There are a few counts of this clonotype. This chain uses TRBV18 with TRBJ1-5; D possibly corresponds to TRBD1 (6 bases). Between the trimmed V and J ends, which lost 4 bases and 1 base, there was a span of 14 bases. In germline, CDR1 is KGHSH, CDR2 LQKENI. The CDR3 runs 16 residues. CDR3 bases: TGTGCCAGCTCACAAGCACAGGGAACCAGCAATCAGCCCCAGCATTTT. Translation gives CASSQAQGTSNQPQHF.

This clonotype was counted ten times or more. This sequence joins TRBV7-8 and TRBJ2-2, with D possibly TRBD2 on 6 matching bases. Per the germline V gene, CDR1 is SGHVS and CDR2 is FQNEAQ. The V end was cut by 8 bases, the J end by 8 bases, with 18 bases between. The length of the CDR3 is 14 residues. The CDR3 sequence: CASRSRTNVGELFF. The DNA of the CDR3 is TGTGCCAGCCGAAGCCGGACTAACGTGGGGGAGCTGTTTTTT. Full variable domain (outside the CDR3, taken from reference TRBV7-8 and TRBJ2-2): GAGVSQSPRYKVAKRGQDVALRCDPISGHVSLFWYQQALGQGPEFLTYFQNEAQLDKSGLPSDRFFAERPEGSVSTLKIQRTQQEDSAVYLCASRSRTNVGELFFGEGSRLTVL.

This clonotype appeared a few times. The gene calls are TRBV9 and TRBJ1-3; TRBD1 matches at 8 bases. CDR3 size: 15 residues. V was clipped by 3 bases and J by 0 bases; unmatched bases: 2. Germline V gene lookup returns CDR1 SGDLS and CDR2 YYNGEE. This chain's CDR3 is CASSEGTGSGNTIYF. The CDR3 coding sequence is TGTGCCAGCAGCGAGGGGACAGGCTCTGGAAACACCATATATTTT.

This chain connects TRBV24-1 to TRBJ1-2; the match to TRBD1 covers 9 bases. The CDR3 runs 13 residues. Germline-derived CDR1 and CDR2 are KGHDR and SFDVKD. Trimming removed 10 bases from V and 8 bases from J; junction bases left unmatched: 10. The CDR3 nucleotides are TGTGCCACTTCCGGGACAGGGAGGAAGGGCTACACCTTC. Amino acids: CATSGTGRKGYTF.